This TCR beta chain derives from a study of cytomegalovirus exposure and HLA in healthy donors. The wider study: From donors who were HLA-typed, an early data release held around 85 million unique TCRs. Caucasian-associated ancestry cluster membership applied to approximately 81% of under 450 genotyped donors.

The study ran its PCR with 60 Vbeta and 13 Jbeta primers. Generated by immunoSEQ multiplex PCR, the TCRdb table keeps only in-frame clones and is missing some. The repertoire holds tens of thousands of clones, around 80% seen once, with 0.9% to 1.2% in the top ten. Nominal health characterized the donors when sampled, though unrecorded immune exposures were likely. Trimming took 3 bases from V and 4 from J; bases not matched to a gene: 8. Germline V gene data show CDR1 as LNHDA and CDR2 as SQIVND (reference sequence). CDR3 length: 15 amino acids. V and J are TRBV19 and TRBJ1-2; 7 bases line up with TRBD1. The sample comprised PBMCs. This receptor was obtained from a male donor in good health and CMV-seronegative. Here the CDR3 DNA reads TGTGCCAGTAGTATCGGGCAGGGGGTTGGCTATGGCTACACCTTC. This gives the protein CASSIGQGVGYGYTF.